This T cell receptor (beta chain) was sequenced in a study of cytomegalovirus exposure and HLA in healthy donors. This clone was detected only a few times. Antigen specificity is unknown. Overall study results and limits: In a later analysis, TCR beta V- and J-gene trimming was associated with a missense DCLRE1C variant. TCR beta sequences numbering under 20,000 were associated with HLA alleles at 0.05 false discovery rate in a later analysis.

With 60 Vbeta and 13 Jbeta primers, the PCR was carried out. Method: immunoSEQ multiplex PCR; TCRdb's copy keeps in-frame clones and lacks some. The table has 35,000 to 50,000 clones, 51% seen once; the top ten hold approximately 5.6%. Germline V lookup: CDR1 LNHNV, CDR2 YYDKDF (reference sequence). The V and J ends lost 3 bases and 0 bases respectively, with 12 bases between them. The CDR3 loop spans 15 amino acids. The chain joins TRBV15 to TRBJ2-7; D is possibly TRBD1 (8 bases). The sequencing sample was made of PBMCs. The receptor was isolated from a man in his 60s in good health and CMV-seronegative. DNA for the CDR3: TGTGCCACCAGCAGGGGGGGGACAGGCTCCTACGAGCAGTACTTC. Protein product: CATSRGGTGSYEQYF.